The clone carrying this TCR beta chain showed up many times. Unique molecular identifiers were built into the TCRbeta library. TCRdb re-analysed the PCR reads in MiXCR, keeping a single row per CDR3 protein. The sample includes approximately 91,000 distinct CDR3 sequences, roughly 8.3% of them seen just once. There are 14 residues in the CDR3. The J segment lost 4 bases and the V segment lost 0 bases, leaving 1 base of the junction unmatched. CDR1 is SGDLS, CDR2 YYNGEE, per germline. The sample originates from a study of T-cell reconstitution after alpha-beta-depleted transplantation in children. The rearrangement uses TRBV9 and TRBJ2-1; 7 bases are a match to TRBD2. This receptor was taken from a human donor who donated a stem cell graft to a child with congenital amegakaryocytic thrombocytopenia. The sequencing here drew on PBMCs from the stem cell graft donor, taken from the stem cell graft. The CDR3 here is CASSVVSGYNEQFF. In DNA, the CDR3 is TGTGCCAGCAGCGTAGTTAGCGGGTACAATGAGCAGTTCTTC. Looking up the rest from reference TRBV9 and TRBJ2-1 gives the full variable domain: DSGVTQTPKHLITATGQRVTLRCSPRSGDLSVYWYQQSLDQGLQFLIQYYNGEERAKGNILERFSAQQFPDLHSELNLSSLELGDSALYFCASSVVSGYNEQFFGPGTRLTVL.